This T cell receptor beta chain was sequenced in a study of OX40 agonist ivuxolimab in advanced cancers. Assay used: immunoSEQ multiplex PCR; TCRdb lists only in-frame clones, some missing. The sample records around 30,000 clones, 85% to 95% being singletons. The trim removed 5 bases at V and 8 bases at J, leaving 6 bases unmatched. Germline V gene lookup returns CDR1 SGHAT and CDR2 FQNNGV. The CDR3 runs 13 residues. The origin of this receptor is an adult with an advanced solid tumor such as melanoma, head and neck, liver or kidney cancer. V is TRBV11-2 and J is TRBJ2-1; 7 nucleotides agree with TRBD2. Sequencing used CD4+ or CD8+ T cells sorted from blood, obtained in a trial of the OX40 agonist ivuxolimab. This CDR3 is CASSPIRGDEQFF. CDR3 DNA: TGTGCCAGCAGCCCCATCCGGGGGGATGAGCAGTTCTTC. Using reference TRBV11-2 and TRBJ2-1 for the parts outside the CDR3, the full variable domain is EAGVAQSPRYKIIEKRQSVAFWCNPISGHATLYWYQQILGQGPKLLIQFQNNGVVDDSQLPKDRFSAERLKGVDSTLKIQPAKLEDSAVYLCASSPIRGDEQFFGPGTRLTVL.